The 17 T cell receptor beta chains given below trace back to one sample, sequenced in a study of shared clonotypes between healthy human individuals. As defined, naive CD8 cells were CD45RO-negative and positively selected for CCR7, with terminally differentiated effector memory CD45RA+ cells excluded. The assay was immunoSEQ multiplex PCR, and TCRdb's table has in-frame clones only and misses some. Among about 2 million clones listed, over 85% were seen once. The sequencing sample was made of naive CD8+ T cells sorted from blood. These receptors were taken from a young man in good health.

This chain uses TRBV2 with TRBJ2-7; D not resolved. Per germline, CDR1 SNHLY and CDR2 FYNNEI. Trimming pared 3 bases from V and 2 bases from J, leaving 8 bases between. The CDR3 runs 13 residues. Here the CDR3 DNA reads TGTGCCAGCAGTGAGGATGGAGCCTACGAGCAGTACTTC. It yields the protein CASSEDGAYEQYF.

This rearrangement joins TRBV29-1 to TRBJ2-7, with 8 bases matching TRBD2. V trimming: 7 bases; J trimming: 1 base; junction bases outside the gene matches: 6. Germline V CDR1 and CDR2: SQVTM, ANQGSEA. The CDR3 totals 13 residues. The CDR3 is CSAWSGSSYEQYF. The DNA for the CDR3 is TGCAGCGCTTGGAGCGGGAGTTCCTACGAGCAGTACTTC.

The rearrangement links TRBV28 to TRBJ2-2, with D uncertain. Trimming pared 3 bases from V and 3 bases from J, leaving 14 bases between. The germline gives CDR1 MDHEN, CDR2 SYDVKM. CDR3 length: 16 residues. CDR3 sequence (DNA): TGTGCCAGCAGTTTCCGCGATAAGGCCTACACCGGGGAGCTGTTTTTT. Amino acids: CASSFRDKAYTGELFF.

The chain couples TRBV29-1 to TRBJ2-1; 14 nucleotides agree with TRBD2. The V gene end was trimmed by 3 bases and the J gene end by 10 bases; junction bases not matched to a gene: 5. Germline CDR1 is SQVTM and CDR2 is ANQGSEA. The CDR3 has 14 residues. The CDR3 DNA reads as TGCAGCGTTGACGGGACTAGCGGGAGCACCGAGCAGTTCTTC. Amino acids: CSVDGTSGSTEQFF.

This clone was counted only a few times. This chain connects TRBV7-2 to TRBJ2-7; TRBD1 or TRBD2 may be the D gene (5 bases each). This CDR3 has 13 amino acids. V lost 5 bases and J lost 3, with 11 bases in between. Germline CDR1 SGHTA, CDR2 FQGNSA. The CDR3 is CASSAGAGYEQYF. The CDR3 DNA is TGTGCCAGCAGCGCCGGGGCGGGCTACGAGCAGTACTTC.

The chain combines TRBV7-9 with TRBJ2-7; 8 bases match TRBD2. In germline, CDR1 is SEHNR, CDR2 FQNEAQ (reference sequence). The ends lost 3 bases at V and 4 bases at J; junction bases unmatched: 5. The CDR3 has 14 residues. The CDR3, as DNA: TGTGCCAGCAGCTTTCCGGGACTAGAATACGAGCAGTACTTC. Translated, it gives CASSFPGLEYEQYF.

V and J are TRBV7-2 and TRBJ1-5; D not resolved. Trimming stripped 3 bases from V and 5 bases from J, with 11 bases between. Germline assignment: CDR1 SGHTA and CDR2 FQGNSA. There are 14 residues in the CDR3. CDR3 in DNA: TGTGCCAGCAGCTTGAGGGATACGCATCAGCCCCAGCATTTT. Its translation is CASSLRDTHQPQHF. Filled out from reference TRBV7-2 and TRBJ1-5, the complete variable domain reads GAGVSQSPSNKVTEKGKDVELRCDPISGHTALYWYRQSLGQGLEFLIYFQGNSAPDKSGLPSDRFSAERTGGSVSTLTIQRTQQEDSAVYLCASSLRDTHQPQHFGDGTRLSIL.

This chain uses TRBV19 with TRBJ1-1, with D uncertain. CDR1 is LNHDA and CDR2 is SQIVND in the germline V gene (reference sequence). The CDR3 loop spans 14 amino acids. V was cut by 5 bases and J by 1 base, with 11 bases left in between. CDR3: CASSFPEGNTEAFF. CDR3 nucleotide sequence: TGTGCCAGTAGTTTCCCCGAAGGGAACACTGAAGCTTTCTTT.

CDR3 sequence reads: CASSPSTASYEQYF. The CDR3 nucleotides are TGTGCCAGCAGCCCTTCGACAGCCTCCTACGAGCAGTACTTC. The chain is built from TRBV11-3 and TRBJ2-7, with a weak D call TRBD1 (5 bases). V lost 5 bases and J lost 0, with 11 bases in between. The CDR3 is 14 residues long. Germline V lookup: CDR1 SGHNT, CDR2 YENEEA.

The V and J genes are TRBV7-9 and TRBJ1-4; no firm D call. The V end lost 3 bases, the J end lost 8 bases, and 13 bases lay between the germline ends. The CDR3 runs 14 residues. Germline-derived CDR1 and CDR2 are SEHNR and FQNEAQ (reference sequence). CDR3 DNA sequence: TGTGCCAGCAGCTTTTTACAGAGAGACGAAAAACTGTTTTTT. It specifies CASSFLQRDEKLFF.

Worth noting for this clone: The same CDR3 arises from other DNA sequences in this sample as well. The chain recombines TRBV27 with TRBJ2-1; 7 nucleotides match TRBD2. V dropped 8 bases and J dropped 4; count of bases not matched to a gene: 11. This CDR3 is built from 15 residues. The germline CDR1 and CDR2 sequences are MNHEY and SMNVEV (reference sequence). CDR3 loop: CASGLAGGIYNEQFF. The CDR3 bases are TGTGCCAGCGGGTTAGCGGGTGGGATTTACAATGAGCAGTTCTTC.

This rearrangement joins TRBV15 to TRBJ2-7; D is unresolved. Germline V lookup: CDR1 LNHNV, CDR2 YYDKDF (reference sequence). V lost 10 bases, J lost 0 bases, and 16 bases lay in between. This CDR3 region has 14 residues. Here the CDR3 reads CASRPGFSSYEQYF. DNA for the CDR3: TGTGCCAGCCGGCCTGGGTTTAGCTCCTACGAGCAGTACTTC.

The gene calls are TRBV14 and TRBJ2-1, with 7 bases fitting TRBD1. Germline-derived CDR1 and CDR2 are SGHDN and FVKESK. V was clipped by 0 bases and J by 4 bases; unmatched bases: 6. This CDR3 region has 16 residues. The CDR3 bases are TGTGCCAGCAGCCAAGATCCGGCAGGGGGATACAATGAGCAGTTCTTC. Translating gives CASSQDPAGGYNEQFF.

This chain connects TRBV13 to TRBJ1-2; 8 nucleotides line up with TRBD1. CDR3 length equals 14 residues. Losses at the gene ends were 5 bases for V and 5 bases for J; bases not matched to a gene: 7. CDR1 and CDR2 from the germline V gene are PRHDT and FYEKMQ (reference sequence). The CDR3 protein is CASSPGGQAYGYTF. In nucleotides, the CDR3 is TGTGCCAGCAGCCCAGGGGGACAGGCGTATGGCTACACCTTC.

This chain joins TRBV15 and TRBJ2-7; D uncertain. V was pared by 1 base and J by 2 bases, with 18 bases between. CDR3 length: 17 amino acids. The germline gives CDR1 LNHNV, CDR2 YYDKDF (reference sequence). In nucleotides, the CDR3 is TGTGCCACCAGCAGAGGGCCTTCGGAGATGGACCCCTACGAGCAGTACTTC. Encoded protein: CATSRGPSEMDPYEQYF.

The chain uses TRBV28 and TRBJ1-4; possibly TRBD1 for D (5 bases). This CDR3 is built from 14 residues. The germline V gene has CDR1 MDHEN and CDR2 SYDVKM. Trimming removed 7 bases from V and 5 bases from J, with 14 bases in between. The CDR3 DNA sequence: TGTGCCAGCACCTGGTGGGGGGTAAATGAAAAACTGTTTTTT. This codes for CASTWWGVNEKLFF.

The V gene is TRBV29-1, the J gene TRBJ2-1, with TRBD2 identical over 10 bases. J gave up 1 base and V 1 base, and 13 bases lay outside the gene matches. CDR3 length: 19 amino acids. Germline CDR1 and CDR2: SQVTM and ANQGSEA. In DNA, the CDR3 is TGCAGCGTTGAAGGGCGGGGGCTAGCGGGAGTCCAGTCCTACAATGAGCAGTTCTTC. Translating gives CSVEGRGLAGVQSYNEQFF.